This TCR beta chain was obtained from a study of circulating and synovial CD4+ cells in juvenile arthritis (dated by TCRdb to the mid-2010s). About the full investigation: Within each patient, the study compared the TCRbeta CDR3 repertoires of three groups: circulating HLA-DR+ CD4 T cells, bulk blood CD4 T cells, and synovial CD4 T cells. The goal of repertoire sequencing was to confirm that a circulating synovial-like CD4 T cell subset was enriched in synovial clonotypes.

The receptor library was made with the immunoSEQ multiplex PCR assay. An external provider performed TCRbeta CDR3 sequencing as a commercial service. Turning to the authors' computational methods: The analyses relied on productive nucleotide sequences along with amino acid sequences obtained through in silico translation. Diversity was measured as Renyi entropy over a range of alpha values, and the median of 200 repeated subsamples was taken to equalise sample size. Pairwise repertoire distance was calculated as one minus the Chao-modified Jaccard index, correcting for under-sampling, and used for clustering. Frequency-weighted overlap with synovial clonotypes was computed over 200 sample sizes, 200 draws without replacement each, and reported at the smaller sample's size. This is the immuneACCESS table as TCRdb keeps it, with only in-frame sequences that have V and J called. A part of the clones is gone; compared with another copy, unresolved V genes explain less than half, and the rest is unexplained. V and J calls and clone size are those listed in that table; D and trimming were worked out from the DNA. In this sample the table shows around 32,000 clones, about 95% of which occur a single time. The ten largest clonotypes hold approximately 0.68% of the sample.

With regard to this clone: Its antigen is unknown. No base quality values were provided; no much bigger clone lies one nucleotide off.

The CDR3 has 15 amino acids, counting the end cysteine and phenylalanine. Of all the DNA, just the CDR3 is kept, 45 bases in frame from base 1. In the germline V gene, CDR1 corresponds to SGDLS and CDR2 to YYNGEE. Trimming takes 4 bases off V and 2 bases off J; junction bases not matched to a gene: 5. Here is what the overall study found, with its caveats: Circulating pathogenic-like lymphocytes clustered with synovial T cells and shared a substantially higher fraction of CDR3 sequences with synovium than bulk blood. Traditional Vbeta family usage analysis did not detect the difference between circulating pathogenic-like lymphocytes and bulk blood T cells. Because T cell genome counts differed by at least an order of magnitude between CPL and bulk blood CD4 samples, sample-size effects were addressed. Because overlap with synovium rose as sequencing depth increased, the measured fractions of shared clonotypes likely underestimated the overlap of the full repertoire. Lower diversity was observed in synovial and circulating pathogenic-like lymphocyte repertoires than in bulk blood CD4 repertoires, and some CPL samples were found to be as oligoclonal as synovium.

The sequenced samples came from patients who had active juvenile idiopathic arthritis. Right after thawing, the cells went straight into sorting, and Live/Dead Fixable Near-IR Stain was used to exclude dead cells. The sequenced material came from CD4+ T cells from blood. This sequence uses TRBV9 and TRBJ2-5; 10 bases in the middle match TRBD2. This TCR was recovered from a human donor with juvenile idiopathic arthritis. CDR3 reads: CASSYRLAGQETQYF. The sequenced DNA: TGTGCCAGCAGCTATAGACTAGCGGGTCAAGAGACCCAGTACTTC.